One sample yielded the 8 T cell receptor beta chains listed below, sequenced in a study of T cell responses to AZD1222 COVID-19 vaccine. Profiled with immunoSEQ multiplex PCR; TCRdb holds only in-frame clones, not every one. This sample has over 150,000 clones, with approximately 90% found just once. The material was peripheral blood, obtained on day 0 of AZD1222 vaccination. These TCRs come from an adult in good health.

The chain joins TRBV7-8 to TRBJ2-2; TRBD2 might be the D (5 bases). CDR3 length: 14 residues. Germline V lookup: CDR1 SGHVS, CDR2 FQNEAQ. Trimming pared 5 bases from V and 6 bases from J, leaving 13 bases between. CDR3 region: CASSRLTGAGELFF. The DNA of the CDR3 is TGTGCCAGCAGCCGCCTGACCGGGGCCGGGGAGCTGTTTTTT.

The CDR3 reads CAISEYKVTSGSGEQFF. CDR3 bases: TGTGCCATCAGTGAGTATAAGGTGACTAGCGGAAGTGGTGAGCAGTTCTTC. The chain is built from TRBV10-3 and TRBJ2-1, with 9 positions matching TRBD2. Trimming cost V 1 base and J 9 bases; bases outside gene matches: 13. Germline V gene sequence: CDR1 ENHRY, CDR2 SYGVKD. CDR3 size: 17 residues.

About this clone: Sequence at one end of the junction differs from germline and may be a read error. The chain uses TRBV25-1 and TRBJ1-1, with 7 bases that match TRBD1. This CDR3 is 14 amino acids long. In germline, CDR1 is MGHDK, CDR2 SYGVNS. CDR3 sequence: CASSDDRESGWRIF. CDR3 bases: TGTGCCAGCAGTGACGACAGGGAAAGCGGGTGGCGGATCTTT. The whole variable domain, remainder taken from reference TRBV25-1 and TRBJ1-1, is EADIYQTPRYLVIGTGKKITLECSQTMGHDKMYWYQQDPGMELHLIHYSYGVNSTEKGDLSSESTVSRIRTEHFPLTLESARPSHTSQYLCASSDDRESGWRIFGQGTRLTVV.

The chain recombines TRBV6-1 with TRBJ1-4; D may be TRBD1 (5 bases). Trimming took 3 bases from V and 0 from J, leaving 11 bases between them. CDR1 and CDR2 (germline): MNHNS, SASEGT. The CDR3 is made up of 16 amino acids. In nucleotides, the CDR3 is TGTGCCAGCAGTGAGTCGCGCAGGGCAACTAATGAAAAACTGTTTTTT. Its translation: CASSESRRATNEKLFF.

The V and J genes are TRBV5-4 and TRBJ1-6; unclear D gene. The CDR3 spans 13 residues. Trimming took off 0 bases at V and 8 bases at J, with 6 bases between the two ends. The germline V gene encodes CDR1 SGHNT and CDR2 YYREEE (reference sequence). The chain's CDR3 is CASSLVDDSPLHF. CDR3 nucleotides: TGTGCCAGCAGCTTGGTAGATGATTCACCCCTCCACTTT.

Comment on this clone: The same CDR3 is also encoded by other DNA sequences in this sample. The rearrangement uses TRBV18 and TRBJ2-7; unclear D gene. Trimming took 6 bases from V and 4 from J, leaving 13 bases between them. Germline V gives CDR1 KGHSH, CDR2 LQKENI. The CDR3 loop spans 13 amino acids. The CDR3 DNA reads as TGTGCCAGCTCGCCGCTAGACACATACGAGCAGTACTTC. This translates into CASSPLDTYEQYF.

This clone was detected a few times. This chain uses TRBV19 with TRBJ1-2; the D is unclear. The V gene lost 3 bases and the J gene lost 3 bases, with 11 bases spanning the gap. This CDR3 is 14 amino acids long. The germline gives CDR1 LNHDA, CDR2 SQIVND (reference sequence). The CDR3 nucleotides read TGTGCCAGTAGTATTGCAGGCTCCTACTATGGCTACACCTTC. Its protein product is CASSIAGSYYGYTF.

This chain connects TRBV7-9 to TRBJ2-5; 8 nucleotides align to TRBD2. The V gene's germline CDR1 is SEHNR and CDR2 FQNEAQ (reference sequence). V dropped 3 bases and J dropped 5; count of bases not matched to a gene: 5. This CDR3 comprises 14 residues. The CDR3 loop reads CASSLRSGGETQYF. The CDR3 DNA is TGTGCCAGCAGCTTGCGTTCGGGAGGGGAGACCCAGTACTTC.